This T cell receptor beta chain is drawn from a study of breast tumors, draining lymph nodes, adjacent tissues. Overall study findings and caveats: Tumor and nontumor repertoires were significantly more similar in luminal-like than in basal-like breast cancer. Compared with lymph nodes, tumors were less diverse; compared with nontumor tissue, more. Data fit most tumor T cells coming from lymph node, expanding in tumor. Data only fit, rather than demonstrated, lymph node origin of most tumor T cells.

TCRdb passed the multiplex PCR reads through MiXCR, listing each CDR3 protein once. The sample consists of 17,000 or so distinct CDR3 sequences, approximately 42% of them appearing once. This clonotype was counted ten times or more. Its antigen is currently unknown. The TCR sequence derives from a female donor with breast cancer. Some clones in this sample may be carry-over from other donors' samples. Specimen: tumor-adjacent breast tissue.

The CDR3 is CASSVDRASTNSQFEAFF. In DNA, the CDR3 is TGTGCCAGCAGCGTAGACAGGGCATCCACGAATTCCCAATTTGAAGCTTTCTTT. The chain joins TRBV9 to TRBJ1-1, with D maybe TRBD1 (6 bases). Germline V gene data show CDR1 as SGDLS and CDR2 as YYNGEE. V lost 0 bases and J 7 bases, leaving 25 bases between the germline ends. The CDR3 is 18 residues long. Full variable domain (outside the CDR3, taken from reference TRBV9 and TRBJ1-1): DSGVTQTPKHLITATGQRVTLRCSPRSGDLSVYWYQQSLDQGLQFLIQYYNGEERAKGNILERFSAQQFPDLHSELNLSSLELGDSALYFCASSVDRASTNSQFEAFFGQGTRLTVV.